Below are 17 T cell receptor beta chains sequenced from a single sample in a study of T cells after posttransplantation cyclophosphamide. Cyclophosphamide on days +3 and +4 followed busulfan-fludarabine conditioning and a marrow graft. The repertoire was sequenced with immunoSEQ multiplex PCR; TCRdb's copy has only in-frame clones and lacks some. This sample has over 15,000 clones, each found more than once. Sequenced here: PBMCs, sampled after allogeneic stem cell transplant with posttransplant cyclophosphamide. Every receptor here comes from a female patient younger than 45 who received an allogeneic stem cell transplant from a related donor, was CMV-positive, and had no GVHD. Some T cells here may be from the graft donor.

This clone was counted at least ten times. The rearrangement joins TRBV5-1 to TRBJ2-3; 9 nucleotides align to TRBD2. Trimming cost V 7 bases and J 6 bases; bases outside gene matches: 12. The CDR3 has 15 amino acids. CDR1 is SGHRS, CDR2 YFSETQ, per germline. CDR3 protein: CASGLSGSSKDTQYF. The CDR3 nucleotides read TGCGCCAGCGGCCTTAGCGGGAGCAGCAAGGATACGCAGTATTTT.

This clone showed up many times. The chain has TRBV5-6 and TRBJ2-7; a possible D gene is TRBD2 (5 bases). Trimming removed 4 bases from V and 0 bases from J, with 14 bases in between. Germline V gene sequence: CDR1 SGHDT, CDR2 YYEEEE. The CDR3 consists of 15 residues. As DNA, the CDR3 is TGTGCCAGCAGCCCTATCCCGGGGAGCTCCTACGAGCAGTACTTC. It yields the protein CASSPIPGSSYEQYF.

There are many counts of this clone. The rearrangement links TRBV15 to TRBJ2-2; 8 bases fit TRBD1. The CDR3 runs to 14 residues. Germline V gene data show CDR1 as LNHNV and CDR2 as YYDKDF (reference sequence). The J segment lost 7 bases and the V segment lost 9 bases, leaving 10 bases of the junction unmatched. The CDR3 DNA is TGTGCCACTTCAACCGGGACAGGATACGGGGAGCTGTTTTTT. Its translation: CATSTGTGYGELFF. Based on the CDR3 plus reference TRBV15 and TRBJ2-2, the full variable domain is DAMVIQNPRYQVTQFGKPVTLSCSQTLNHNVMYWYQQKSSQAPKLLFHYYDKDFNNEADTPDNFQSRRPNTSFCFLDIRSPGLGDTAMYLCATSTGTGYGELFFGEGSRLTVL.

In its sample, this clone was seen many times. J is TRBJ2-1 and V is TRBV7-9, with 12 bases that match TRBD2. With 5 bases clipped from V and 7 bases from J, the junction kept 6 bases outside the gene matches. CDR1 is SEHNR and CDR2 is FQNEAQ in the germline V gene (reference sequence). The CDR3 extends over 15 amino acids. The CDR3 DNA reads as TGTGCCAGCAGCGGCGCTAGCGGGAGGGAAAATGAGCAGTTCTTC. Its translation: CASSGASGRENEQFF.

This clone appeared many times. This rearrangement joins TRBV7-2 to TRBJ2-5, with a tentative D call TRBD2 (6 bases). The V gene's germline CDR1 is SGHTA and CDR2 FQGNSA. Between the trimmed V and J ends, which lost 5 bases and 2 bases, there was a span of 12 bases. This CDR3 spans 14 amino acids. Here the CDR3 reads CASSLRGFQETQYF. The CDR3 nucleotides read TGTGCCAGCAGCCTACGGGGGTTTCAAGAGACCCAGTACTTC.

This clone was recorded many times. V is TRBV28 and J is TRBJ1-4; D not resolved. The germline V gene has CDR1 MDHEN and CDR2 SYDVKM. Trimming left V 4 bases short and J 4 bases short, with 10 bases between. This CDR3 comprises 14 residues. The DNA for the CDR3 is TGTGCCAGCAGTTCGGCGGGGATTAATGAAAAACTGTTTTTT. It is translated as CASSSAGINEKLFF.

This clone was observed many times. The chain recombines TRBV28 with TRBJ2-1; the match to TRBD2 covers 9 bases. The germline gives CDR1 MDHEN, CDR2 SYDVKM. The ends lost 6 bases at V and 7 bases at J; junction bases unmatched: 10. The CDR3 has 15 residues. The CDR3 bases are TGTGCCAGCAGACACAGCGGGGGGCTACAGAATGAGCAGTTCTTC. Translation gives CASRHSGGLQNEQFF.

In this sample, this clone turned up many times. The rearrangement links TRBV15 to TRBJ2-2; 8 nucleotides agree with TRBD2. Germline V gene lookup returns CDR1 LNHNV and CDR2 YYDKDF (reference sequence). The CDR3 contains 12 residues. V lost 8 bases, J lost 6 bases, and 2 bases stayed unmatched. The CDR3 DNA reads as TGTGCCACCCGGGGGGGCTCCGGGGAGCTGTTTTTT. Its translation is CATRGGSGELFF. The full variable domain, rest sourced from reference TRBV15 and TRBJ2-2, is DAMVIQNPRYQVTQFGKPVTLSCSQTLNHNVMYWYQQKSSQAPKLLFHYYDKDFNNEADTPDNFQSRRPNTSFCFLDIRSPGLGDTAMYLCATRGGSGELFFGEGSRLTVL.

This rearrangement joins TRBV28 to TRBJ2-5; maybe TRBD1 (5 bases). The J call is uncertain, as TRBJ2-7 better fits the DNA end. Germline V gene sequence: CDR1 MDHEN, CDR2 SYDVKM. The CDR3 loop spans 15 amino acids. The CDR3 reads CASSLWGVNTYEQYF. The CDR3 DNA reads as TGTGCCAGCAGTTTGTGGGGCGTAAACACCTACGAGCAGTACTTC.

This clone was detected many times. This chain connects TRBV19 to TRBJ2-1, with 10 bases lining up with TRBD2. J gave up 6 bases and V 6 bases, and 8 bases lay outside the gene matches. The germline V gene encodes CDR1 LNHDA and CDR2 SQIVND (reference sequence). The CDR3 contains 15 residues. CDR3 amino acids: CASSYLAGDVNEQFF. Here the CDR3 DNA reads TGTGCCAGTAGCTACCTAGCGGGAGATGTCAATGAGCAGTTCTTC. The whole variable domain, remainder taken from reference TRBV19 and TRBJ2-1, is DGGITQSPKYLFRKEGQNVTLSCEQNLNHDAMYWYRQDPGQGLRLIYYSQIVNDFQKGDIAEGYSVSREKKESFPLTVTSAQKNPTAFYLCASSYLAGDVNEQFFGPGTRLTVL.

This clone was seen at least ten times. This chain connects TRBV7-9 to TRBJ1-5, with TRBD1 matching 7 bases. Germline V gene data show CDR1 as SEHNR and CDR2 as FQNEAQ (reference sequence). Trimming at V came to 5 bases and at J to 4 bases, leaving 2 bases not matched to a gene. There are 13 residues in the CDR3. CDR3 sequence: CASSRTGNQPQHF. For the CDR3, the DNA is TGTGCCAGCAGCCGGACAGGAAATCAGCCCCAGCATTTT.

This clone was recorded many times. The J gene is TRBJ1-5, the V gene TRBV19; D is perhaps TRBD1 (6 bases). The CDR3 contains 13 residues. Trimming removed 5 bases at V and 7 bases at J, with 12 bases between. Per the germline V gene, CDR1 is LNHDA and CDR2 is SQIVND (reference sequence). CDR3 protein: CASSGGGGQPQHF. For the CDR3, the DNA is TGTGCCAGTAGTGGGGGGGGCGGGCAGCCCCAGCATTTT.

Many counts were recorded for this clone. V is TRBV9 and J is TRBJ1-6, with 7 bases fitting TRBD1. CDR3 length: 16 amino acids. CDR1 SGDLS and CDR2 YYNGEE come from the germline V gene. V gave up 3 bases and J gave up 8 bases; unmatched junction bases: 11. CDR3 region: CASSASLGGRDSPLHF. Here the CDR3 DNA reads TGTGCCAGCAGCGCATCCCTAGGGGGCCGGGATTCACCCCTCCACTTT.

Many counts were recorded for this clone. This sequence joins TRBV7-9 and TRBJ2-1, with 10 positions matching TRBD2. Per the germline V gene, CDR1 is SEHNR and CDR2 is FQNEAQ (reference sequence). The CDR3 runs to 16 residues. V trimming: 5 bases; J trimming: 5 bases; junction bases outside the gene matches: 9. In DNA form, the CDR3 reads TGTGCCAGCAGCCCCACCGGGACTAGCGAGAACAATGAGCAGTTCTTC. Its protein product is CASSPTGTSENNEQFF.

This clone was recorded many times. The chain links TRBV25-1 to TRBJ2-5; D uncertain. Trimming took 1 base from V and 3 from J, leaving 12 bases between them. Looked up from germline, CDR1 is MGHDK and CDR2 is SYGVNS. The CDR3 totals 15 residues. CDR3 residues: CASSEFGTEKETQYF. Here the CDR3 DNA reads TGTGCCAGCAGTGAATTTGGAACAGAAAAAGAGACCCAGTACTTC.

This clone has only a few counts. Other DNA sequences of this sample code for an identical CDR3. The V and J genes are TRBV21-1 and TRBJ1-2; TRBD1 is the table's D call, not checked against the DNA. TRBV21-1 is a documented pseudogene. CDR3 length equals 20 residues. As DNA, the CDR3 is TGTGCCAGCAGCAAAAGCGCTTTCCCATCAGGGCAGGGTAATAACTATGGCTACACCTTC. Its translation: CASSKSAFPSGQGNNYGYTF.

This clone has ten or more counts. The chain has TRBV19 and TRBJ2-7, with 9 bases identical to TRBD1. V lost 0 bases, J lost 2 bases, and 2 bases stayed unmatched. The length of the CDR3 is 15 residues. Germline V gene data show CDR1 as LNHDA and CDR2 as SQIVND (reference sequence). The CDR3 DNA reads TGTGCCAGTAGTATAGAACAGGGGGCAACCTACGAGCAGTACTTC. Protein product: CASSIEQGATYEQYF.